The entry that follows covers one T cell receptor beta chain sequence. This sample is part of a study of cytomegalovirus exposure and HLA in healthy donors. Generated by immunoSEQ multiplex PCR, the TCRdb table keeps only in-frame clones and is missing some. The data hold about 140,000 clones, with about 87% observed a single time. The CDR3 has 13 amino acids. The germline V gene encodes CDR1 MNHEY and CDR2 SVGAGI. Losses at the gene ends were 5 bases for V and 7 bases for J; bases not matched to a gene: 5. Sequencing was done on a sample of PBMCs. The chain has TRBV6-5 and TRBJ1-5; 7 bases agree with TRBD1. This receptor was taken from a man aged 18 to 29 in good health and CMV-seropositive. The CDR3 loop reads CASSRDRNQPQHF. The DNA of the CDR3 is TGTGCCAGCAGTCGGGACAGAAACCAGCCCCAGCATTTT.